The clone carrying this TCR beta chain was seen only once. Its antigen is undetermined. Unmatched junction bases numbered 10, after V lost 6 bases and J lost 3 bases. In germline, CDR1 is SEHNR, CDR2 FQNEAQ (reference sequence). The CDR3 is made up of 15 amino acids. 13 Jbeta primers and 60 Vbeta primers were used for the PCR. Libraries were prepared by immunoSEQ multiplex PCR; TCRdb keeps only in-frame clonotypes and omits some of them. This sample yields roughly 67,000 clones, of which more than 80% are seen a single time; 2.5% to 3% belongs to the top ten. The data were obtained in a study of cytomegalovirus exposure and HLA in healthy donors. Whole-study context: Samples from HLA-typed donors yielded 85 million to 95 million unique TCRs in an early data release. Study results and caveats: Later analysis suggested most CMV-associated TCR beta chains were HLA-restricted. Presence/absence analyses rested on an assumption that sequencing depth was roughly uniform across donors. Per a prior analysis, the majority of TCR beta V segments were productive roughly 87% or roughly 30% of the time.

This sequence joins TRBV7-9 and TRBJ2-7, with TRBD1 matching 8 bases. The receptor was derived from a woman in her twenties or thirties in good health and CMV-seronegative. Input material: PBMCs. The CDR3 DNA sequence: TGTGCCAGCAGTCATGGACAGGGACCGTACTACGAGCAGTACTTC. It yields the protein CASSHGQGPYYEQYF.